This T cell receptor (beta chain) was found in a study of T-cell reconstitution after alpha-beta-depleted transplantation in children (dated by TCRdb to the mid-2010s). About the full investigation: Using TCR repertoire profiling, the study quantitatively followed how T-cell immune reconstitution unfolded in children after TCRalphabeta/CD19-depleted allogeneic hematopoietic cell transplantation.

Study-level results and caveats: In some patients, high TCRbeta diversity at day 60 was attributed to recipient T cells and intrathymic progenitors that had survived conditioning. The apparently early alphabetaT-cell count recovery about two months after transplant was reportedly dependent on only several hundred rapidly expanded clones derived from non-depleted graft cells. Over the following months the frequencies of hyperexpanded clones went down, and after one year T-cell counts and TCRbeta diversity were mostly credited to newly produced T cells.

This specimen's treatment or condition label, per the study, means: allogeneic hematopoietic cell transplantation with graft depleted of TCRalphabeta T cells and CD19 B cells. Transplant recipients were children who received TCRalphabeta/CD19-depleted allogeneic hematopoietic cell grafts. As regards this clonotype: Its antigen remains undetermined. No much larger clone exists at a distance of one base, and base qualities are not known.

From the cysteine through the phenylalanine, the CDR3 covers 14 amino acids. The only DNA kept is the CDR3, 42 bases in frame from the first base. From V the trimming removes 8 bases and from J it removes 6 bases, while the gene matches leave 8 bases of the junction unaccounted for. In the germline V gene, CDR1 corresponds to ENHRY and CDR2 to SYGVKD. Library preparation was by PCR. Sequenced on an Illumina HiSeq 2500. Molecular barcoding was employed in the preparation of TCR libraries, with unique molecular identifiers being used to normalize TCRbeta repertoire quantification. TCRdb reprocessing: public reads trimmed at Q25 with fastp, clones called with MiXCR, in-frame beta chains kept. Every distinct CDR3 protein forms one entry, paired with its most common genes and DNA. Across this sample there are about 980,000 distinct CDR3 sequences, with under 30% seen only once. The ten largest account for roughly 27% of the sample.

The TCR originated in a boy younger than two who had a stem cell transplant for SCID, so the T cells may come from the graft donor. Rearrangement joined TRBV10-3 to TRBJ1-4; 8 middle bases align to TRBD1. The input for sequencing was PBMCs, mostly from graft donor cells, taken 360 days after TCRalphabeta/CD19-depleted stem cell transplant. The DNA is TGTGCCATCGGACAGGGCGATAAGGATGAAAAACTGTTTTTT. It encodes CAIGQGDKDEKLFF.